This T cell receptor beta chain was documented in a study of blood T cell repertoires in COVID-19. Study in general: Material from acute and convalescent COVID-19 was sourced from the United States, Italy and Spain.

Authors' methods: Reference gene primer amplification gave nucleated cell count estimates. Measured with immunoSEQ multiplex PCR; TCRdb has only the in-frame clones, and not every one. The V and J calls and clone size come from that table; D and trimming were worked out from the DNA. The sample records about 220,000 clones, around four fifths being singletons. The CDR3 runs to 15 residues. V shed 0 bases and J shed 3 bases, with 9 bases lying between them. The germline V gene encodes CDR1 KGHSH and CDR2 LQKENI. Sample: peripheral blood. The chain employs TRBV18 and TRBJ1-3; weak D call: TRBD1 (5 bases). The TCR sequence derives from a woman aged 55-69 years who had recovered from COVID-19. The CDR3 DNA follows: TGTGCCAGCTCACCACCGCAGGGATTTGGAAACACCATATATTTT. This gives the protein CASSPPQGFGNTIYF.